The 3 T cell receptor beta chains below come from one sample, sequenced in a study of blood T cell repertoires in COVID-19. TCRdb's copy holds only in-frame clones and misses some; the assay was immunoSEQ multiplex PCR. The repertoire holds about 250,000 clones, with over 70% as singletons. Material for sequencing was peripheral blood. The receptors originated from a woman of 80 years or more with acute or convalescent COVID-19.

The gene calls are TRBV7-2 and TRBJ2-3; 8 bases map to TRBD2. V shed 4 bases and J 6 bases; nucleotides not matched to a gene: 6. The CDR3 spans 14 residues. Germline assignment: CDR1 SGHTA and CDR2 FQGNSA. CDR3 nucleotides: TGTGCCAGCAGCTCTTTGCGGGGGGCCGATACGCAGTATTTT. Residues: CASSSLRGADTQYF.

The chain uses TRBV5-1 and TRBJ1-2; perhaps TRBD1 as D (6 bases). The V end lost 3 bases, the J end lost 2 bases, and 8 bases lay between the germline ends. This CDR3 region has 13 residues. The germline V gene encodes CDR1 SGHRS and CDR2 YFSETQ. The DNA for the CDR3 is TGCGCCAGCAGCTCAGGGGCGAACTATGGCTACACCTTC. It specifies CASSSGANYGYTF.

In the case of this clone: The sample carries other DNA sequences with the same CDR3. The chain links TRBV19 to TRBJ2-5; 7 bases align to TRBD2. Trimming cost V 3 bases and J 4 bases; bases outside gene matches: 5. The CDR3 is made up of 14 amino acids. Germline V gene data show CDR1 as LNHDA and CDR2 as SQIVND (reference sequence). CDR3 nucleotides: TGTGCCAGTAGTATTCCCGGCGGGGGAGAGACCCAGTACTTC. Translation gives CASSIPGGGETQYF.